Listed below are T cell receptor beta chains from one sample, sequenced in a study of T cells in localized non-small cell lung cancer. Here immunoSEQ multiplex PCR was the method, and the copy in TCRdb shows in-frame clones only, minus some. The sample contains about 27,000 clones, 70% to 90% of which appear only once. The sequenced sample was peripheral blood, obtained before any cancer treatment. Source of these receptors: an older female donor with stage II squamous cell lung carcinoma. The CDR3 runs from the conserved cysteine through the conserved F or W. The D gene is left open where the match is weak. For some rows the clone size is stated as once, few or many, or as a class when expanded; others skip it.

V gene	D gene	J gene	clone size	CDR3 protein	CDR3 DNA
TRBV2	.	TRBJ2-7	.	CASSEVYEQYF	TGTGCCAGCAGTGAAGTGTACGAGCAGTACTTC
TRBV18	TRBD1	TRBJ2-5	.	CASSRGTGPQETQYF	TGTGCCAGCTCACGAGGGACAGGGCCACAAGAGACCCAGTACTTC
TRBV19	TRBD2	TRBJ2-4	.	CASSTGTSGNVENIQYF	TGTGCCAGTAGTACAGGGACTAGCGGGAATGTCGAAAACATTCAGTACTTC
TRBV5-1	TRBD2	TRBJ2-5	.	CASSLVAGPQETQYF	TGCGCCAGCAGCTTGGTAGCGGGGCCGCAAGAGACCCAGTACTTC
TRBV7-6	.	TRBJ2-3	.	CASSFASSADTQYF	TGTGCCAGCAGCTTTGCATCTAGCGCAGATACGCAGTATTTT
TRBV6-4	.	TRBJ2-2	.	CASKGSTGELFF	TGTGCCAGCAAAGGGAGCACCGGGGAGCTGTTTTTT
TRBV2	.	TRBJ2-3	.	CASSEAEPSTDTQYF	TGTGCCAGCAGTGAAGCGGAACCAAGCACAGATACGCAGTATTTT
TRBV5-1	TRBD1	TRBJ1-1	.	CASRTGGTEAFF	TGCGCCAGCCGGACAGGCGGGACTGAAGCTTTCTTT
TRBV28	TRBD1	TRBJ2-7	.	CASRGTGQGLFF	TGTGCCAGCAGGGGAACGGGACAGGGCCTCTTCTTC
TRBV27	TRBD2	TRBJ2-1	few	CASSLSKWGIAGGPGSYNEQFF	TGTGCCAGCAGTTTATCTAAATGGGGTATAGCGGGGGGGCCCGGCTCCTACAATGAGCAGTTCTTC
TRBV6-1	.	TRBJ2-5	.	CASTEGGGRQETQYF	TGTGCCAGCACCGAGGGGGGAGGGCGCCAAGAGACCCAGTACTTC
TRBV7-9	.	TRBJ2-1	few	CASSLGDNEQFF	TGTGCCAGCAGCTTAGGGGACAATGAGCAGTTCTTC
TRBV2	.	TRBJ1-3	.	CASNGGGSGNTIYF	TGTGCCAGCAACGGGGGAGGCTCTGGAAACACCATATATTTT
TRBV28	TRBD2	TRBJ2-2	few	CASSFPSGGRANTGELFF	TGTGCCAGCAGTTTCCCGTCCGGAGGGAGGGCCAACACCGGGGAGCTGTTTTTT
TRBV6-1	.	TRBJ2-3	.	CANMDKATDTQYF	TGTGCCAACATGGATAAGGCCACAGATACGCAGTATTTT
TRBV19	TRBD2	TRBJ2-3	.	CASSYWTSGGRDTQYF	TGTGCCAGTAGTTACTGGACTAGCGGTGGGAGAGATACGCAGTATTTT
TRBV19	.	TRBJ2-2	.	CASTELWGSVGELFF	TGTGCCAGTACCGAACTTTGGGGGAGTGTCGGGGAGCTGTTTTTT
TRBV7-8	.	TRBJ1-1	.	CASRRGGTEAFF	TGTGCCAGCAGAAGAGGGGGCACTGAAGCTTTCTTT
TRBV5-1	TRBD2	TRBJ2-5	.	CASSLGTSGQETQYF	TGCGCCAGCAGCTTAGGGACTAGCGGCCAAGAGACCCAGTACTTC
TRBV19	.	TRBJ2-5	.	CASSIGGNLQETQYF	TGTGCCAGTAGTATAGGCGGGAACCTACAAGAGACCCAGTACTTC
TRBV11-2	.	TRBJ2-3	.	CASSLSLAGLADTQYF	TGTGCCAGCAGCTTATCCCTGGCGGGGCTTGCAGATACGCAGTATTTT
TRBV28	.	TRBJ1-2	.	CASSLNGQGAGYTF	TGTGCCAGCAGTTTAAATGGGCAGGGTGCTGGCTACACCTTC
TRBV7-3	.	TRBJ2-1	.	CASSIGGFSYNEQFF	TGTGCCAGCAGCATAGGGGGGTTCTCCTACAATGAGCAGTTCTTC
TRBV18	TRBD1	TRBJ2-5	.	CASSPNPGGEETQYF	TGTGCCAGCTCACCTAATCCAGGGGGCGAAGAGACCCAGTACTTC
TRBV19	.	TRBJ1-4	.	CASSMIVRTVNEKLFF	TGTGCCAGTAGTATGATCGTTCGGACCGTGAATGAAAAACTGTTTTTT
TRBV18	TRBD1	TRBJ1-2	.	CASSPGTDPNYGYTF	TGTGCCAGCTCACCCGGGACAGACCCCAACTATGGCTACACCTTC
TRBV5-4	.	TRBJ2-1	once	CASSLGTDSYNEQFF	TGTGCCAGCAGTTTGGGAACGGACTCCTACAATGAGCAGTTCTTC
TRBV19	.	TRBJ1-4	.	CASRRGATNEKLFF	TGTGCCAGTAGAAGGGGTGCAACTAATGAAAAACTGTTTTTT
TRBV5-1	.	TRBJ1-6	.	CASSQDPGSNSPLHF	TGCGCCAGCAGCCAAGACCCAGGGAGTAATTCACCCCTCCACTTT
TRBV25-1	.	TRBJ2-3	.	CASSDGREGATDTQYF	TGTGCCAGCAGTGACGGCAGGGAAGGAGCAACAGATACGCAGTATTTT
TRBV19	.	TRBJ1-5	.	CASSIVGGANNQPQHF	TGTGCCAGTAGTATAGTGGGGGGGGCGAACAATCAGCCCCAGCATTTT
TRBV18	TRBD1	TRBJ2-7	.	CASSAGQGRNEQYF	TGTGCCAGCTCGGCCGGACAGGGGAGGAACGAGCAGTACTTC
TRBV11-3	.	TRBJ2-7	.	CASSSGTFPYEQYF	TGTGCCAGCAGCTCCGGGACGTTTCCCTACGAGCAGTACTTC
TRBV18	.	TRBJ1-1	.	CASSPLRMSPAAEAFF	TGTGCCAGCTCACCACTTCGGATGTCCCCCGCGGCTGAAGCTTTCTTT
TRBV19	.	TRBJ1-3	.	CASSGTFGNTIYF	TGTGCCAGTAGTGGAACCTTTGGAAACACCATATATTTT
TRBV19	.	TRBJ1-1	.	CASSHQGDTEAFF	TGTGCCAGTAGCCACCAAGGGGACACTGAAGCTTTCTTT
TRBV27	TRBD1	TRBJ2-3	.	CASTPGRGRTDTQYF	TGTGCCAGCACCCCTGGCAGGGGGCGAACAGATACGCAGTATTTT
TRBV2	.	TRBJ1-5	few	CANSGEGSNQPQHF	TGTGCCAACTCCGGAGAGGGAAGCAATCAGCCCCAGCATTTT
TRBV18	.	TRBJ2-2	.	CASSGGTFDTGELFF	TGTGCCAGCTCTGGGGGGACCTTCGACACCGGGGAGCTGTTTTTT
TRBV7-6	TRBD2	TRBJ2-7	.	CASSLVAGDAYEQYF	TGTGCCAGCAGCTTAGTAGCGGGGGATGCCTACGAGCAGTACTTC
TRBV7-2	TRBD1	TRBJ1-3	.	CASSLVGQLGNTIYF	TGTGCCAGCAGCTTAGTGGGACAGCTAGGAAACACCATATATTTT
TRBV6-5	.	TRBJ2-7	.	CASSREGQSYEQYF	TGTGCCAGCAGTAGAGAAGGACAGAGCTACGAGCAGTACTTC
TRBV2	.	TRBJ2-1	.	CASSEIRGTYNEQFF	TGTGCCAGCAGTGAGATACGGGGGACCTACAATGAGCAGTTCTTC
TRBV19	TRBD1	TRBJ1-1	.	CASSQGASGNTEAFF	TGTGCCAGTAGTCAGGGGGCCTCGGGGAACACTGAAGCTTTCTTT
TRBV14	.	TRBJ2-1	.	CASSQSQGTEQFF	TGTGCCAGCAGCCAGAGTCAGGGGACTGAGCAGTTCTTC
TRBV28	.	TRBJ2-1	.	CASSVSGTTAGDEQFF	TGTGCCAGCAGTGTATCCGGGACAACCGCCGGGGATGAGCAGTTCTTC
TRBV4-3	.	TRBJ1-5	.	CASSQERLPSNQPQHF	TGCGCCAGCAGCCAAGAGCGGCTACCTAGCAATCAGCCCCAGCATTTT
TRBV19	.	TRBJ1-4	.	CASSKRILGVRDEKLFF	TGTGCCAGTAGTAAACGCATCCTTGGAGTACGGGATGAAAAACTGTTTTTT
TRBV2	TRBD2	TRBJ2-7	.	CASRRRDYSWEQYF	TGTGCCAGCAGACGCCGGGACTACTCCTGGGAGCAGTACTTC
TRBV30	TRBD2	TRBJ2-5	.	CAWSEAGGGETQYF	TGTGCCTGGAGTGAAGCGGGAGGAGGGGAGACCCAGTACTTC
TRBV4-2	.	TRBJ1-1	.	CASSQEVGLNTEAFF	TGTGCCAGCAGCCAAGAAGTAGGTCTGAACACTGAAGCTTTCTTT
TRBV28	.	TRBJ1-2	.	CASSLGQWKGYTF	TGTGCCAGCAGTTTAGGACAGTGGAAGGGCTACACCTTC
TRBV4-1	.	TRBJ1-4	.	CASSQDRGRANEKLFF	TGCGCCAGCAGCCAAGACAGGGGACGGGCTAATGAAAAACTGTTTTTT
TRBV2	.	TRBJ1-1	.	CASTLEGGGMNTEAFF	TGTGCCAGCACCCTCGAGGGGGGCGGGATGAACACTGAAGCTTTCTTT
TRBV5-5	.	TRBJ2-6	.	CASSPLEGTGANVLTF	TGTGCCAGCAGCCCCTTGGAGGGTACTGGGGCCAACGTCCTGACTTTC
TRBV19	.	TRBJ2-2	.	CASSLNRGTGELFF	TGTGCCAGTAGTCTTAATCGGGGCACCGGGGAGCTGTTTTTT
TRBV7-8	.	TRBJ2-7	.	CASSLGRRRGTYEQYF	TGTGCCAGCAGCTTAGGCCGACGTAGGGGAACCTACGAGCAGTACTTC
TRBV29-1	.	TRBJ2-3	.	CSVGAGQTDTQYF	TGCAGCGTGGGGGCGGGACAGACAGATACGCAGTATTTT
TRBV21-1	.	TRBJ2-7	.	CASSNRHKSYEQYF	TGTGCCAGCAGCAATCGTCACAAAAGCTACGAGCAGTACTTC
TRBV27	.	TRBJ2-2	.	CASSSIAAPNTGELFF	TGTGCCAGCAGTTCAATAGCGGCCCCAAACACCGGGGAGCTGTTTTTT